This T cell receptor beta chain was found in a study of untreated major depressive disorder. Regarding this clone: What it recognizes is unknown.

Assay: immunoSEQ multiplex PCR; the TCRdb copy retains only in-frame clones and omits some. The repertoire consists of approximately 13,000 clones, with 80% to 95% occurring once and the leading ten covering less than 0.9%. The donors were all European-descended. Depression in patients ranged from moderate to severe. Around 96% CD4+ purity was typical by flow cytometry. Whole-study findings and limits: Depressed patients' CD4+ T cells carried increased TRBV05-01 (Vbeta 5.1) usage versus control CD4+ T cells.

Trimming removed 5 bases at V and 1 base at J, with 10 bases between. This CDR3 has 14 amino acids. Germline CDR1 SGHTA, CDR2 FQGTGA. Sequencing used CD4+ T cells from PBMCs. The receptor was isolated from a man younger than 40 with major depressive disorder. This chain uses TRBV7-3 with TRBJ2-3, with D perhaps TRBD1 (6 bases). Here the CDR3 reads CASSAWGRTDTQYF. The DNA for the CDR3 is TGTGCCAGCAGCGCCTGGGGGCGCACAGATACGCAGTATTTT.